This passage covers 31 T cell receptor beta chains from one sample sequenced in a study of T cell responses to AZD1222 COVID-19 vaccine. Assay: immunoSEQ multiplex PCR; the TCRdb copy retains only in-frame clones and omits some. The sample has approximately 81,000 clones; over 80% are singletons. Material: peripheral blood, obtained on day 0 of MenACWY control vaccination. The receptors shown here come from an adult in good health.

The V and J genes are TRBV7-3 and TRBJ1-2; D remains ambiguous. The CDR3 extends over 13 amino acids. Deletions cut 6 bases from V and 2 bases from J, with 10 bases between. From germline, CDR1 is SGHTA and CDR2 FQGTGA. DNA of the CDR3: TGTGCCAGCAGTCCGGGGTTGAACTATGGCTACACCTTC. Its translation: CASSPGLNYGYTF.

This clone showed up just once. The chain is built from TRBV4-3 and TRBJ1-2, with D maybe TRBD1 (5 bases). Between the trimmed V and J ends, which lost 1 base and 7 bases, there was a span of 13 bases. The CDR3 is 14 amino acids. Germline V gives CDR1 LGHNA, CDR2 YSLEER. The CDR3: CASSQGNWGGGYTF. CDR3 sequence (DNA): TGCGCCAGCAGCCAAGGGAATTGGGGGGGTGGCTACACCTTC.

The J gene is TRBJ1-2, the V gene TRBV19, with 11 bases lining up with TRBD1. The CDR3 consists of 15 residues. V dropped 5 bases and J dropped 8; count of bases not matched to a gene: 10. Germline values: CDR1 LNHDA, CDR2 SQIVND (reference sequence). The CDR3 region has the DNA TGTGCCAGTAGTCAATCGGGACAGGGGGAGGAAGGCTACACCTTC. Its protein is CASSQSGQGEEGYTF.

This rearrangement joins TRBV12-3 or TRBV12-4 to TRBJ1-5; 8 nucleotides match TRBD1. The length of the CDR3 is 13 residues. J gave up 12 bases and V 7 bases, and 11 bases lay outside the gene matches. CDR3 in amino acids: CASTGGFESVQHF. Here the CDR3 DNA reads TGTGCCAGCACAGGGGGCTTCGAATCGGTCCAGCATTTT.

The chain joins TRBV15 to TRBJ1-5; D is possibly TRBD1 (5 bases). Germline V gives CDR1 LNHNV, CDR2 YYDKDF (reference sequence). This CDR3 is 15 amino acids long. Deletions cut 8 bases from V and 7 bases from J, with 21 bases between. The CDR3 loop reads CATRRYAGRGQPQHF. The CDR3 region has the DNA TGTGCCACCCGGAGGTACGCAGGGCGGGGGCAGCCCCAGCATTTT.

The CDR3 here is CASSHNSAEAFF. Here the CDR3 DNA reads TGTGCCAGCAGCCACAACTCCGCTGAAGCTTTCTTT. This chain joins TRBV3-1 (or the pseudogene TRBV3-2) and TRBJ1-1; D remains unclear. Between the trimmed V and J ends, which lost 3 bases and 6 bases, there was a span of 8 bases. The CDR3 is 12 residues long. CDR1 LGHDT and CDR2 YNNKEL come from the germline V gene (reference sequence).

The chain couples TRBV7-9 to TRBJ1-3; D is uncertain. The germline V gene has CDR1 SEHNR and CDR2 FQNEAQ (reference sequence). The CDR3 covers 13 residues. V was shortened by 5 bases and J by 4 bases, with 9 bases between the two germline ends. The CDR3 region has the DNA TGTGCCAGCAGCACCATGTGGGGAAACACCATATATTTT. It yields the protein CASSTMWGNTIYF.

CDR3: CASSRSGGQETQYF. The DNA of the CDR3 is TGTGCCAGCAGCCGGTCAGGGGGCCAAGAGACCCAGTACTTC. This chain joins TRBV3-1 (or the pseudogene TRBV3-2) and TRBJ2-5, with 7 bases lining up with TRBD1. Unmatched junction bases numbered 3, after V lost 4 bases and J lost 1 base. The length of the CDR3 is 14 residues. The germline CDR1 and CDR2 sequences are LGHDT and YNNKEL (reference sequence).

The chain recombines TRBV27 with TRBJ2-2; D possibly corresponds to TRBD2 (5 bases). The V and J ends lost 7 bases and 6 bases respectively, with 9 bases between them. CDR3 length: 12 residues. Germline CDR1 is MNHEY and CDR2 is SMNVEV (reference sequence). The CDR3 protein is CASTSRAGELFF. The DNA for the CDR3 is TGTGCCAGCACCTCGAGGGCCGGGGAGCTGTTTTTT.

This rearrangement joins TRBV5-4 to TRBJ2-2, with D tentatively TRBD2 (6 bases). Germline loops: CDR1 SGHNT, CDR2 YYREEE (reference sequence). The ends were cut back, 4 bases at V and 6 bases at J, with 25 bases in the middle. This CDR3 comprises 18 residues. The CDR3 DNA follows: TGTGCCAGCAGCGAACCGGGACGCAGGGATACGGGAGCCGGGGAGCTGTTTTTT. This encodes CASSEPGRRDTGAGELFF.

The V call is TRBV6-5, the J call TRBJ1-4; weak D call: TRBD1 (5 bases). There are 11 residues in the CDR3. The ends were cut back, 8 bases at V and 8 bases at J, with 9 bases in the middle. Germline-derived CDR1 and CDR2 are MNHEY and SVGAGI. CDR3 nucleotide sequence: TGTGCCAGCGGGACGCCGGAAAAACTGTTTTTT. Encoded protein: CASGTPEKLFF.

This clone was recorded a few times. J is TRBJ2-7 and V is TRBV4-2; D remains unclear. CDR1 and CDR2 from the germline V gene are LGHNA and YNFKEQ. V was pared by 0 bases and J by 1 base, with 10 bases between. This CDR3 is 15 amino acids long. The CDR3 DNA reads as TGTGCCAGCAGCCAAGAGGGTGTCGGTTCCTACGAGCAGTACTTC. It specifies CASSQEGVGSYEQYF.

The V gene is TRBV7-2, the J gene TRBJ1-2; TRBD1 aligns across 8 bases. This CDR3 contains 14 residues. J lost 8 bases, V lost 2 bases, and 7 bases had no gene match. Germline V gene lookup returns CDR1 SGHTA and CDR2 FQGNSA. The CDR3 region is CASSLPRGQVGYTF. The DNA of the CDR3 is TGTGCCAGCAGCTTACCCAGGGGGCAGGTGGGCTACACCTTC.

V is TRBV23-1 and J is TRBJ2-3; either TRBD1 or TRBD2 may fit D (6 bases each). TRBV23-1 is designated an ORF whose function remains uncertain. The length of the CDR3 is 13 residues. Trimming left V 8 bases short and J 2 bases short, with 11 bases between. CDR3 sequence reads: CASGRGPTDTQYF. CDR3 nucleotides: TGCGCCAGCGGTCGGGGGCCCACAGATACGCAGTATTTT.

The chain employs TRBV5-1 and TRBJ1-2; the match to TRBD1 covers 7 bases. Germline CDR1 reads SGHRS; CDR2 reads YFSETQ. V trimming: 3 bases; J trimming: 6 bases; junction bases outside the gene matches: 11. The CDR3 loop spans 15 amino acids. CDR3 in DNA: TGCGCCAGCAGCTCACAGGGGAAGGGGGCTGATGGCTACACCTTC. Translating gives CASSSQGKGADGYTF.

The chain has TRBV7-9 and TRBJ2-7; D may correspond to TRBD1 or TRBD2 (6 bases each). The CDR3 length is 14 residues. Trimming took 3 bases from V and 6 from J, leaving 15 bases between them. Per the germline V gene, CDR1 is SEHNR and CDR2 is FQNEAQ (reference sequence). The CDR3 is CASSFSPGAIEQYF. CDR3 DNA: TGTGCCAGCAGCTTCAGTCCGGGGGCGATCGAGCAGTACTTC.

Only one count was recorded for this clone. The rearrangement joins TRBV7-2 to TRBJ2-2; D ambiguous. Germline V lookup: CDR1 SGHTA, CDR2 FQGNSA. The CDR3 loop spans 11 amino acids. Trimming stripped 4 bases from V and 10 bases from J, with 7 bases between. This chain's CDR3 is CASSYPEELFF. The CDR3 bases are TGTGCCAGCAGCTATCCGGAGGAGCTGTTTTTT.

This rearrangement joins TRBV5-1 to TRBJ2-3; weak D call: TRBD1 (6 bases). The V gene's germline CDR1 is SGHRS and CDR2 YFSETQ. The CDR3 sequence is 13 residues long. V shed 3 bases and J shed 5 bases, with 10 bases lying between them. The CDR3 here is CASSYQGQDTQYF. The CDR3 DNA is TGCGCCAGCAGCTATCAGGGGCAAGATACGCAGTATTTT.

CDR3 sequence reads: CASSLGSSGTYEQYF. CDR3 sequence (DNA): TGTGCCAGCAGCTTGGGGTCTAGCGGAACCTACGAGCAGTACTTC. The chain has TRBV5-8 and TRBJ2-7, with 7 bases fitting TRBD2. Per germline, CDR1 SGHTS and CDR2 YDEGEE. The CDR3 has 15 residues. V trimming: 0 bases; J trimming: 2 bases; junction bases outside the gene matches: 5.

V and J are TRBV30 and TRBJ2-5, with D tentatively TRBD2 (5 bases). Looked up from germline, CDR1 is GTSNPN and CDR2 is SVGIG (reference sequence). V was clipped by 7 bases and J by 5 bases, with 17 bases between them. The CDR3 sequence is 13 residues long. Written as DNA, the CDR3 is TGTGCCTCTGACGGAGGACCCCTTGAGACCCAGTACTTC. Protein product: CASDGGPLETQYF.

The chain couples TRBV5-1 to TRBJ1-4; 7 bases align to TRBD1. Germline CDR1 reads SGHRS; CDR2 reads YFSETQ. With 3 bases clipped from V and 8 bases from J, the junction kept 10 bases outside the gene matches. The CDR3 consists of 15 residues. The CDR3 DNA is TGCGCCAGCAGCTCTACAGGGGCTGGCGGCGAAAAACTGTTTTTT. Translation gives CASSSTGAGGEKLFF. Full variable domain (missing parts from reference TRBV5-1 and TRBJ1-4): KAGVTQTPRYLIKTRGQQVTLSCSPISGHRSVSWYQQTPGQGLQFLFEYFSETQRNKGNFPGRFSGRQFSNSRSEMNVSTLELGDSALYLCASSSTGAGGEKLFFGSGTQLSVL.

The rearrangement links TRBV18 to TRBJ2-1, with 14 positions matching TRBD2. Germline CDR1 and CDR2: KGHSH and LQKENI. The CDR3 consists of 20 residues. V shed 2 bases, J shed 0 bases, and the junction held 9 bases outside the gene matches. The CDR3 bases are TGTGCCAGCTCACCAAAGTCGGGACTAGCGGGAGCCCCCTCCTACAATGAGCAGTTCTTC. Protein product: CASSPKSGLAGAPSYNEQFF.

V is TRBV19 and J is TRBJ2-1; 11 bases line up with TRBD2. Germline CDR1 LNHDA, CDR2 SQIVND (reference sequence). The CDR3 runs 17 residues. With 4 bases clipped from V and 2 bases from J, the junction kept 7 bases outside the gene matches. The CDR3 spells CASSSQTSGTTYNEQFF. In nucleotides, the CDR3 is TGTGCCAGTAGTAGCCAGACTAGCGGGACCACCTACAATGAGCAGTTCTTC.

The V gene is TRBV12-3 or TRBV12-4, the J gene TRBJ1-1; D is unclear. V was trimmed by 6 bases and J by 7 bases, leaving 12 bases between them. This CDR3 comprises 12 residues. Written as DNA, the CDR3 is TGTGCCAGCAGCCTAGGGAGGTATGAAGCTTTCTTT. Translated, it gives CASSLGRYEAFF.

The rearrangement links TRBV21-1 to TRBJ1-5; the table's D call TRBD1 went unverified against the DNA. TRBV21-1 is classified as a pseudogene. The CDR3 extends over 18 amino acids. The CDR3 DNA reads TGTGCCAGCAGCAGGCACCTTCAGGGGCGAGGCAGCAATCAGCCCCAGCATTTT. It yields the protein CASSRHLQGRGSNQPQHF.

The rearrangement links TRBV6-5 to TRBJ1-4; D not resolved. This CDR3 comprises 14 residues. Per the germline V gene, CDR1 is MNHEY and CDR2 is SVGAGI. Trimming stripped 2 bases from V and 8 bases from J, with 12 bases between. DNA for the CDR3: TGTGCCAGCAGTTACGGGAGTTCGAGAGAAAAACTGTTTTTT. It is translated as CASSYGSSREKLFF.

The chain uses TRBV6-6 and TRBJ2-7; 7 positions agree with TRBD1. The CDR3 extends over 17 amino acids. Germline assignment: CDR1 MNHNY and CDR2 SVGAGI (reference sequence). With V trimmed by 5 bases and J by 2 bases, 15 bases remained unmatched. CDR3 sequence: CASSHPLDRLRPYEQYF. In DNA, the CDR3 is TGTGCCAGCAGTCACCCCTTGGACAGGTTGAGGCCCTACGAGCAGTACTTC.

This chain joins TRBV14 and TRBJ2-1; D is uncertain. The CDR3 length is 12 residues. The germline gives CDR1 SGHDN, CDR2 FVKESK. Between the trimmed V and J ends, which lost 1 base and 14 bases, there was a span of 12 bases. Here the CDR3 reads CASSQGFRAEFF. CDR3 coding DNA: TGTGCCAGCAGCCAAGGTTTCCGCGCGGAGTTCTTC.

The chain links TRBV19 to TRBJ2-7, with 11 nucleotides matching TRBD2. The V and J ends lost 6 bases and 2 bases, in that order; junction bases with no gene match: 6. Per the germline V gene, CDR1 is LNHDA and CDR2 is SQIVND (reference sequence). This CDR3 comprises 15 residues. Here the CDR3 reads CASRPGLAETYEQYF. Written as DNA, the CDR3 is TGTGCCAGTAGACCGGGACTAGCGGAGACCTACGAGCAGTACTTC.

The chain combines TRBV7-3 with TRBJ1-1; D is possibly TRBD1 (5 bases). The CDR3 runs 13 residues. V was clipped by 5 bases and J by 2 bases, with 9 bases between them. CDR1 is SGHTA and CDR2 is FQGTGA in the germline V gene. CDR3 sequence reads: CASSRTPNTEAFF. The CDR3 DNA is TGTGCCAGCAGCCGGACACCAAACACTGAAGCTTTCTTT.

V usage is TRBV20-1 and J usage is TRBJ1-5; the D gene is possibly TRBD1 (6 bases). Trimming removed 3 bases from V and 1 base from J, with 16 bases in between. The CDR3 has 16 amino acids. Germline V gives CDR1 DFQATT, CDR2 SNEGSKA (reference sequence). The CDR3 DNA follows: TGCAGTGCTAGTGGGACAAACCAGCAAAGCAATCAGCCCCAGCATTTT. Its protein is CSASGTNQQSNQPQHF.